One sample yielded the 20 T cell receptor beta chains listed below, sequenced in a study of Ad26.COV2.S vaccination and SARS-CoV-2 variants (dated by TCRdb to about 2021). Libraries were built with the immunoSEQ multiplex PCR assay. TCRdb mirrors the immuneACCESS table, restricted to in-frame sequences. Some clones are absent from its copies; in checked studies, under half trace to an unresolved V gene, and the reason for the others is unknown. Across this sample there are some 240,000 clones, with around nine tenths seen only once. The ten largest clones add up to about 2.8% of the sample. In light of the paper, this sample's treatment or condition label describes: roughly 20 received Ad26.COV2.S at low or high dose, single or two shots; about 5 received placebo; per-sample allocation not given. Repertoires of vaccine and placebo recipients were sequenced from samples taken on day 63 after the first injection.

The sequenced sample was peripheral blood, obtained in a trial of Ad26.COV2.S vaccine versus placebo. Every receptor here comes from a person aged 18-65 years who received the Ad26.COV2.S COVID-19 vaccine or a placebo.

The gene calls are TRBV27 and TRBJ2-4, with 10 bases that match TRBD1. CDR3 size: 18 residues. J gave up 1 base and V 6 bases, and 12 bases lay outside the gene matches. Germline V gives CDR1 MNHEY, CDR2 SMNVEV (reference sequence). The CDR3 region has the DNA TGTGCCAGCAGCCCTCTTAACCGACAGGGGGCCGCCAAAAACATTCAGTACTTC. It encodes CASSPLNRQGAAKNIQYF.

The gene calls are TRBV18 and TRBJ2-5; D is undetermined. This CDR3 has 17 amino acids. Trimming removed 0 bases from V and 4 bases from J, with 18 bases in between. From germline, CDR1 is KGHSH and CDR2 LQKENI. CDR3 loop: CASSPPHLRNWGETQYF. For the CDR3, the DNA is TGTGCCAGCTCACCACCCCACCTTAGGAATTGGGGAGAGACCCAGTACTTC.

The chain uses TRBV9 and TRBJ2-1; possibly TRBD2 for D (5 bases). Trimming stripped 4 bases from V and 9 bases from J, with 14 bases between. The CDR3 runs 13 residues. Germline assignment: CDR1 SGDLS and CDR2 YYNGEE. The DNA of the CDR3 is TGTGCCAGCAGCTCCCACAACCGGGGTGAGCAGTTCTTC. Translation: CASSSHNRGEQFF.

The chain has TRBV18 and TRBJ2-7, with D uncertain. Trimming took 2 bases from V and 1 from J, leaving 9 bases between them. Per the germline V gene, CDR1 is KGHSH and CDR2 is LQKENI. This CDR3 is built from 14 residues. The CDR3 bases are TGTGCCAGCTCACCAATCGCGGTTTCCTACGAGCAGTACTTC. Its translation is CASSPIAVSYEQYF.

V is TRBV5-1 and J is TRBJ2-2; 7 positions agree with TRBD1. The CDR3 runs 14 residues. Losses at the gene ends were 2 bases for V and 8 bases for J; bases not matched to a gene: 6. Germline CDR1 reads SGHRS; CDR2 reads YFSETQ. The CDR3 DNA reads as TGCGCCAGCAGCTTAGAGGGGGCAACTGGGGAGCTGTTTTTT. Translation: CASSLEGATGELFF.

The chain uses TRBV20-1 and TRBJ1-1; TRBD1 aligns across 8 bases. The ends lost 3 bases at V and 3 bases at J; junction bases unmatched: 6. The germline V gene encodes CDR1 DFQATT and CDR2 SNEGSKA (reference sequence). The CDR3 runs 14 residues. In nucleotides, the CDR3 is TGCAGTGCTAGTGTGACCAGGGGGCACACTGAAGCTTTCTTT. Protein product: CSASVTRGHTEAFF.

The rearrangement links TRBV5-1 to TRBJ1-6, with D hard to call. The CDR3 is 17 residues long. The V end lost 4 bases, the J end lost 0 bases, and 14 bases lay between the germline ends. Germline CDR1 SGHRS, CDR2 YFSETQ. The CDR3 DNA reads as TGCGCCAGCAGCCGTTCGACGGATAGCTCCTATAATTCACCCCTCCACTTT. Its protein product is CASSRSTDSSYNSPLHF.

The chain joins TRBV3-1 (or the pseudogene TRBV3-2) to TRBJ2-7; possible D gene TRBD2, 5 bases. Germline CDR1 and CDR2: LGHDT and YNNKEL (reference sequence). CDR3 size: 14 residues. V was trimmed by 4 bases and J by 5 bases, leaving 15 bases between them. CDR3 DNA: TGTGCCAGCAGCCCCCTGGCGGGCCGGAACGAGCAGTACTTC. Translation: CASSPLAGRNEQYF.

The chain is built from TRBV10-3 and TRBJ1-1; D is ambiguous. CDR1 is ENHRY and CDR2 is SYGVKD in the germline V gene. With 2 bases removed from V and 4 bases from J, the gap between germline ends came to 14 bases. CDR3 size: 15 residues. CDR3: CAISEGAILGTEAFF. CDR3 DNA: TGTGCCATCAGTGAGGGAGCCATACTGGGCACTGAAGCTTTCTTT.

CDR3 sequence: CASSPPDRGASYEQYF. The CDR3 region has the DNA TGTGCCAGCTCACCACCCGACAGGGGGGCGTCCTACGAGCAGTACTTC. The chain carries TRBV18 and TRBJ2-7, with 9 bases that match TRBD1. Trimming removed 0 bases from V and 1 base from J; junction bases left unmatched: 4. Germline lookup yields CDR1 KGHSH and CDR2 LQKENI. The CDR3 runs to 16 residues.

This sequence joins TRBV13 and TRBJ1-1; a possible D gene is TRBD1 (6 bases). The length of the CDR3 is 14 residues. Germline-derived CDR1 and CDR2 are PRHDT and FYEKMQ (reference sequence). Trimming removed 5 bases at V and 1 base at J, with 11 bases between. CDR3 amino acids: CASSPGTRNTEAFF. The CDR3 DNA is TGTGCCAGCAGCCCCGGGACAAGGAACACTGAAGCTTTCTTT.

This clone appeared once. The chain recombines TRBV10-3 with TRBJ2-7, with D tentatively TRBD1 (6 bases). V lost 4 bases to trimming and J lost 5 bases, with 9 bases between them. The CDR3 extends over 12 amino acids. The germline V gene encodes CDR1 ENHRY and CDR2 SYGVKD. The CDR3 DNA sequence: TGTGCCATCAGTGCAGGGGTACACGAGCAGTACTTC. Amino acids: CAISAGVHEQYF.

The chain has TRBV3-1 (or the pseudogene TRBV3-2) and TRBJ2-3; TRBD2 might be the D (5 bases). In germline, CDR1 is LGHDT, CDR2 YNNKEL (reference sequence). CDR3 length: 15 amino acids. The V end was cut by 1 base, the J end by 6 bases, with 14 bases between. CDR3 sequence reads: CASSQVRGIGDTQYF. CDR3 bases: TGTGCCAGCAGCCAAGTCCGAGGGATAGGGGATACGCAGTATTTT.

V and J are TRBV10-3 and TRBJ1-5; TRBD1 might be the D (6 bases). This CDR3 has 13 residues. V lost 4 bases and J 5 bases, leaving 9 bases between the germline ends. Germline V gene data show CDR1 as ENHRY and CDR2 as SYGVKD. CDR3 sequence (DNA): TGTGCCATCAGTGCCAGGGGAGATCAGCCCCAGCATTTT. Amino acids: CAISARGDQPQHF.

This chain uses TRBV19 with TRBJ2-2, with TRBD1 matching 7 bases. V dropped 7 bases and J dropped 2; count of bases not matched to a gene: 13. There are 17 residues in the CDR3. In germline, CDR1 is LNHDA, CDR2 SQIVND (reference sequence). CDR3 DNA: TGTGCCAGTACTGCCGACAGGGTGGATCCTAACACCGGGGAGCTGTTTTTT. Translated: CASTADRVDPNTGELFF.

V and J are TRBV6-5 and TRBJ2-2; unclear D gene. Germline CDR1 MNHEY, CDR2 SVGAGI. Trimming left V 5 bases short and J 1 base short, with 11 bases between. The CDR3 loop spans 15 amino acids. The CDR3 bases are TGTGCCAGCAGTCCCAGTGTCTGGAACACCGGGGAGCTGTTTTTT. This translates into CASSPSVWNTGELFF.

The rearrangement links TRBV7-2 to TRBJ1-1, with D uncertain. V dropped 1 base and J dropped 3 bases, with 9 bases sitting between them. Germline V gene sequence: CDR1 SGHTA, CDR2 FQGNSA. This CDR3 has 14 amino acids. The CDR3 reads CASSLVSLYTEAFF. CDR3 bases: TGTGCCAGCAGCTTAGTTTCCCTGTACACTGAAGCTTTCTTT.

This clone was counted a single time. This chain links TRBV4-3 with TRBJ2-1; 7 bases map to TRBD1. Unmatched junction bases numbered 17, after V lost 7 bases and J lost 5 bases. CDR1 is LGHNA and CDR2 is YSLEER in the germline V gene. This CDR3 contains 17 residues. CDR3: CASKKRGVQGSHNEQFF. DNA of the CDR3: TGCGCCAGCAAAAAAAGGGGAGTACAGGGGTCCCACAATGAGCAGTTCTTC.

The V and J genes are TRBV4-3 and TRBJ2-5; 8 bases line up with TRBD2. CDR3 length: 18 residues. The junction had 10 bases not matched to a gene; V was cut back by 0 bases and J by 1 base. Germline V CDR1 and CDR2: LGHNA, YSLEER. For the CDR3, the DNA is TGCGCCAGCAGCCAAGATAAATCAGCGGGGGTACGCCAAGAGACCCAGTACTTC. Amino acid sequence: CASSQDKSAGVRQETQYF.

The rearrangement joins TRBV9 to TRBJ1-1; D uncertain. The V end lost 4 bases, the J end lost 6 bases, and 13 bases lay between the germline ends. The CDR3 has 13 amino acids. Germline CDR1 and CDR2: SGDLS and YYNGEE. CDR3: CASSSDGGAEAFF. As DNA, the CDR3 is TGTGCCAGCAGCTCGGACGGAGGAGCTGAAGCTTTCTTT.